Below, 22 T cell receptor beta chains from the same sample are listed, as sequenced in a study of T cell responses to AZD1222 COVID-19 vaccine. The assay was immunoSEQ multiplex PCR, and TCRdb's table has in-frame clones only and misses some. The sample holds more than 60,000 clones, 80% to 90% seen once. Sequences were derived from peripheral blood, sampled 28 days after the second AZD1222 dose. These receptors were collected from an adult who received the AZD1222 COVID-19 vaccine.

CDR3 region: CASSLRVNEQFF. In DNA, the CDR3 is TGTGCCAGCAGTTTGAGGGTCAATGAGCAGTTCTTC. The V gene is TRBV12-3 or TRBV12-4, the J gene TRBJ2-1; the D gene is possibly TRBD2 (5 bases). V was trimmed by 3 bases and J by 6 bases, leaving 6 bases between them. The CDR3 is 12 amino acids.

As DNA, the CDR3 is TGCGCCAGCAGCCAAGATATCGGAAGGGTTCCGGGCTACACCTTC. Its protein product is CASSQDIGRVPGYTF. V is TRBV4-3 and J is TRBJ1-2, with D hard to call. Between the trimmed V and J ends, which lost 0 bases and 8 bases, there was a span of 16 bases. Germline V gene data show CDR1 as LGHNA and CDR2 as YSLEER. The CDR3 consists of 15 residues.

CDR3 DNA: TGTGCCAGTAGTGGGCCAGGACAGACCTACGAGCAGTACTTC. Translating gives CASSGPGQTYEQYF. This chain uses TRBV19 with TRBJ2-7; a possible D gene is TRBD1 (6 bases). V lost 5 bases and J lost 2, with 13 bases in between. CDR1 LNHDA and CDR2 SQIVND come from the germline V gene (reference sequence). The CDR3 has 14 residues. The entire variable domain, with the rest obtained from reference TRBV19 and TRBJ2-7, is as follows: DGGITQSPKYLFRKEGQNVTLSCEQNLNHDAMYWYRQDPGQGLRLIYYSQIVNDFQKGDIAEGYSVSREKKESFPLTVTSAQKNPTAFYLCASSGPGQTYEQYFGPGTRLTVT.

The rearrangement uses TRBV15 and TRBJ2-3; TRBD2 is a possible D gene (7 bases). This CDR3 has 17 amino acids. Trimming left V 4 bases short and J 2 bases short, with 19 bases between. Germline CDR1 reads LNHNV; CDR2 reads YYDKDF (reference sequence). In nucleotides, the CDR3 is TGTGCCACCAGCACCACCGTCTGGGGGGGGGCCACAGATACGCAGTATTTT. Amino acid sequence: CATSTTVWGGATDTQYF.

The V call is TRBV9, the J call TRBJ2-2; 14 positions agree with TRBD2. With V trimmed by 4 bases and J by 3 bases, 14 bases remained unmatched. From germline, CDR1 is SGDLS and CDR2 YYNGEE. This CDR3 contains 20 residues. In nucleotides, the CDR3 is TGTGCCAGCAGCTCGCCGGGACTAGCGGGAGCTGTAGGCGACACCGGGGAGCTGTTTTTT. Amino acid sequence: CASSSPGLAGAVGDTGELFF.

The chain links TRBV27 to TRBJ2-5, with D perhaps being TRBD1 or TRBD2 (6 bases each). Trimming removed 10 bases at V and 2 bases at J, with 23 bases between. CDR1 is MNHEY, CDR2 SMNVEV, per germline (reference sequence). The CDR3 contains 16 residues. The CDR3 region is CATRLWGAGTQETQYF. CDR3 DNA sequence: TGTGCCACCCGGTTGTGGGGGGCCGGTACTCAAGAGACCCAGTACTTC.

The gene calls are TRBV7-6 and TRBJ2-7; 12 bases agree with TRBD2. The V gene end was trimmed by 5 bases and the J gene end by 2 bases; junction bases not matched to a gene: 4. The CDR3 totals 15 residues. Germline lookup yields CDR1 SGHVS and CDR2 FNYEAQ. CDR3 nucleotides: TGTGCCAGCAGCGTCTCTAGCGGGAGGGCCTACGAGCAGTACTTC. This codes for CASSVSSGRAYEQYF.

Only a few counts were recorded for this clone. The chain links TRBV11-2 to TRBJ2-7; D is unresolved. The germline CDR1 and CDR2 sequences are SGHAT and FQNNGV. Trimming pared 0 bases from V and 5 bases from J, leaving 23 bases between. This CDR3 has 18 amino acids. CDR3 sequence: CASSLDWRDRPGWDEQYF. CDR3 coding DNA: TGTGCCAGCAGCTTAGATTGGCGTGACCGGCCAGGATGGGACGAGCAGTACTTC.

This chain uses TRBV20-1 with TRBJ2-3; D is perhaps TRBD2 (6 bases). The CDR3 is 17 residues long. CDR1 and CDR2 from the germline V gene are DFQATT and SNEGSKA (reference sequence). The ends were cut back, 3 bases at V and 2 bases at J, with 21 bases in the middle. The CDR3 bases are TGCAGTGCTAGTTTGCGTGGTACTAGCCCATCCACAGATACGCAGTATTTT. Translating gives CSASLRGTSPSTDTQYF.

This chain joins TRBV28 and TRBJ1-1; D may be TRBD1 (6 bases). This CDR3 spans 15 amino acids. V was shortened by 4 bases and J by 2 bases, with 14 bases between the two germline ends. Germline V gene data show CDR1 as MDHEN and CDR2 as SYDVKM. CDR3 coding DNA: TGTGCCAGCAGTTCACCAGCGACAGGAAACACTGAAGCTTTCTTT. Amino acid sequence: CASSSPATGNTEAFF.

This chain links TRBV6-2 or TRBV6-3 with TRBJ2-5; D may correspond to TRBD1 or TRBD2 (5 bases each). This CDR3 spans 14 amino acids. V was trimmed by 0 bases and J by 7 bases, leaving 12 bases between them. Germline V gene data show CDR1 as MNHEY and CDR2 as SVGEGT. CDR3 in DNA: TGTGCCAGCAGTTACTCTCAGGGAGTAGGGACCCAGTACTTC. This sequence encodes CASSYSQGVGTQYF.

This clone was observed a few times. This chain connects TRBV7-3 to TRBJ2-1, with 8 nucleotides matching TRBD2. Germline lookup yields CDR1 SGHTA and CDR2 FQGTGA. With V trimmed by 1 base and J by 6 bases, 8 bases remained unmatched. This CDR3 has 16 amino acids. CDR3: CASSLNAPGTSNEQFF. The CDR3 DNA follows: TGTGCCAGCAGCTTAAACGCCCCCGGGACTAGCAATGAGCAGTTCTTC.

The chain combines TRBV5-4 with TRBJ2-1, with D possibly matching TRBD2 (6 bases). The CDR3 has 15 amino acids. The V and J ends lost 3 bases and 0 bases respectively, with 10 bases between them. Germline CDR1 SGHNT, CDR2 YYREEE (reference sequence). In DNA, the CDR3 is TGTGCCAGCAGCTGGGGGGATATCTCCTACAATGAGCAGTTCTTC. This translates into CASSWGDISYNEQFF.

The chain couples TRBV5-4 to TRBJ2-3; 7 bases line up with TRBD2. This CDR3 is built from 16 residues. V dropped 4 bases and J dropped 9; count of bases not matched to a gene: 17. Per the germline V gene, CDR1 is SGHNT and CDR2 is YYREEE (reference sequence). The CDR3 sequence is CASSRPTSGGDRTQYF. CDR3 in DNA: TGTGCCAGCAGCCGACCGACTAGTGGGGGGGATCGGACGCAGTATTTT.

This clone was found a few times. This sequence joins TRBV11-2 and TRBJ2-7; D is possibly TRBD1 or TRBD2 (5 bases each). Trimming removed 5 bases from V and 4 bases from J, with 15 bases in between. The CDR3 has 14 amino acids. The V gene's germline CDR1 is SGHAT and CDR2 FQNNGV. CDR3 loop: CASSRVGTLYEQYF. DNA for the CDR3: TGTGCCAGCAGCCGAGTCGGGACCCTTTACGAGCAGTACTTC.

The sample holds a few counts of this clone. The chain employs TRBV7-3 and TRBJ2-1; D not certain. The CDR3 loop spans 13 amino acids. Germline V gene lookup returns CDR1 SGHTA and CDR2 FQGTGA. V shed 5 bases and J shed 4 bases, with 9 bases lying between them. The DNA for the CDR3 is TGTGCCAGCAGCACCGGGTCTTACAATGAGCAGTTCTTC. Protein product: CASSTGSYNEQFF.

The gene calls are TRBV7-9 and TRBJ1-2; D is perhaps TRBD1 (5 bases). Germline loops: CDR1 SEHNR, CDR2 FQNEAQ (reference sequence). The CDR3 spans 16 residues. V lost 1 base to trimming and J lost 4 bases, with 16 bases between them. As DNA, the CDR3 is TGTGCCAGCAGCTTAGTGGGGGATGCATTCTCCTATGGCTACACCTTC. This translates into CASSLVGDAFSYGYTF.

V and J are TRBV15 and TRBJ1-4; 7 positions match TRBD1. Germline CDR1 and CDR2: LNHNV and YYDKDF (reference sequence). This CDR3 has 13 residues. The J segment lost 6 bases and the V segment lost 9 bases, leaving 7 bases of the junction unmatched. CDR3 sequence: CATTGQTDEKLFF. CDR3 bases: TGTGCCACAACGGGACAGACTGATGAAAAACTGTTTTTT.

This clone was counted a few times. CDR3 DNA sequence: TGTGCCAGCAGCCCCCGGACAGGCTCCTACAATGAGCAGTTCTTC. This codes for CASSPRTGSYNEQFF. The rearrangement joins TRBV9 to TRBJ2-1, with 7 nucleotides matching TRBD1. The ends lost 4 bases at V and 0 bases at J; junction bases unmatched: 4. The CDR3 extends over 15 amino acids. The germline V gene has CDR1 SGDLS and CDR2 YYNGEE.

The rearrangement uses TRBV28 and TRBJ2-3; TRBD2 is a possible D gene (6 bases). The germline V gene has CDR1 MDHEN and CDR2 SYDVKM. The CDR3 contains 12 residues. Trimming pared 7 bases from V and 5 bases from J, leaving 10 bases between. CDR3 nucleotides: TGTGCCAGCACCCCCGGGAGAGATACGCAGTATTTT. Translation: CASTPGRDTQYF.

The rearrangement joins TRBV19 to TRBJ2-2, with D perhaps TRBD1 or TRBD2 (5 bases each). Between the trimmed V and J ends, which lost 10 bases and 0 bases, there was a span of 15 bases. The CDR3 is 15 amino acids. The germline V gene has CDR1 LNHDA and CDR2 SQIVND (reference sequence). CDR3: CATTSGTANTGELFF. In DNA form, the CDR3 reads TGTGCCACTACCTCCGGGACGGCGAACACCGGGGAGCTGTTTTTT.

This clone turned up a few times. The CDR3 spells CASSASGVTEAFF. DNA of the CDR3: TGTGCCAGCAGCGCGTCAGGGGTGACTGAAGCTTTCTTT. The rearrangement links TRBV9 to TRBJ1-1; weak D call: TRBD1 (6 bases). The CDR3 runs 13 residues. Germline assignment: CDR1 SGDLS and CDR2 YYNGEE. V lost 3 bases to trimming and J lost 5 bases, with 11 bases between them.